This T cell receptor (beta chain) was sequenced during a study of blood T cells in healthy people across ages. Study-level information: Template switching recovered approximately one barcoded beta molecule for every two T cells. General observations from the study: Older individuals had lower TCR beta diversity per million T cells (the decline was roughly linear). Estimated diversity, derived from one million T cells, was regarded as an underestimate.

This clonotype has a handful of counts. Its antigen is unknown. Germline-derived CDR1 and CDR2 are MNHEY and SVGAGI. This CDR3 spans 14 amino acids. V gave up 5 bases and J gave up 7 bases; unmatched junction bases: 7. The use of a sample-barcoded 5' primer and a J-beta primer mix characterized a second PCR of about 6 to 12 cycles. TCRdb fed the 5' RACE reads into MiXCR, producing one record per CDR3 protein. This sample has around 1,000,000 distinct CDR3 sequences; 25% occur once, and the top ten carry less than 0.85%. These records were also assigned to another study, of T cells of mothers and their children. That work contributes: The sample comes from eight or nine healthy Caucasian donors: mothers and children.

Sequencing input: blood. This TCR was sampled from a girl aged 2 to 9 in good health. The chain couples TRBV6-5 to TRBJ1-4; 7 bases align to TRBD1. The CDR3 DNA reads TGTGCCAGCAGTCCAACCAGGGGGGGTGAAAAACTGTTTTTT. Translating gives CASSPTRGGEKLFF.